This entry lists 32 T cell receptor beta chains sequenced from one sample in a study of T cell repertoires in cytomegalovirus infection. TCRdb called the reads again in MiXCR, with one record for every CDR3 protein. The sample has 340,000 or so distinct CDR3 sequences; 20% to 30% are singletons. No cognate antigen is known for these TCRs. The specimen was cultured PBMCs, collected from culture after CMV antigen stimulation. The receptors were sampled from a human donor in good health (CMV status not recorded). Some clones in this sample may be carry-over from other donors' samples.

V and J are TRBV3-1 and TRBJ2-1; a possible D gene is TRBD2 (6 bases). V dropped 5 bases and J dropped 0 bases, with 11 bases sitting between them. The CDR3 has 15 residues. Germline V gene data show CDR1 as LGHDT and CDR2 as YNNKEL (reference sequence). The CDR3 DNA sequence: TGTGCCAGCAGCAGACGCGGGGACTCCTACAATGAGCAGTTCTTC. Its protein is CASSRRGDSYNEQFF.

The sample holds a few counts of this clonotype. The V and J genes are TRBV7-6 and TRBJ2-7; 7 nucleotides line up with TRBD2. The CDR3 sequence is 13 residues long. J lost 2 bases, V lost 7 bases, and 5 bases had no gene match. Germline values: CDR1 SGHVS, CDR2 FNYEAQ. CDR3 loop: CASKLAPTYEQYF. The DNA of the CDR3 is TGTGCCAGCAAACTAGCGCCTACCTACGAGCAGTACTTC.

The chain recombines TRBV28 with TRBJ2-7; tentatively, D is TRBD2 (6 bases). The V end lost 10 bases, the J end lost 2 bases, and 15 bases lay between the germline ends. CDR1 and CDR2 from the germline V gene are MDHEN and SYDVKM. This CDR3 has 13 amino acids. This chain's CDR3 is CATVSGATYEQYF. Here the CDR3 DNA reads TGTGCCACTGTCTCGGGAGCCACCTACGAGCAGTACTTC.

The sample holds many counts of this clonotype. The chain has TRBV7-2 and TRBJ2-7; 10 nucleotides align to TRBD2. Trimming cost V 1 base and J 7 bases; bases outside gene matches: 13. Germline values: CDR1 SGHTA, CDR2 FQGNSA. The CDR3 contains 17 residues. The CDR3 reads CASSLVLAGARAREQYF. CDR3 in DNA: TGTGCCAGCAGCTTAGTGCTAGCGGGAGCTCGGGCGAGGGAGCAGTACTTC.

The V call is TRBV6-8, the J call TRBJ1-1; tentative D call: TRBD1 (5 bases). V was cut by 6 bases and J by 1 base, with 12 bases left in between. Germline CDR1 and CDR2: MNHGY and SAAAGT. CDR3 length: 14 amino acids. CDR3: CASSPKGKNTEAFF. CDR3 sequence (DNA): TGTGCCAGCAGCCCTAAGGGGAAGAACACTGAAGCTTTCTTT.

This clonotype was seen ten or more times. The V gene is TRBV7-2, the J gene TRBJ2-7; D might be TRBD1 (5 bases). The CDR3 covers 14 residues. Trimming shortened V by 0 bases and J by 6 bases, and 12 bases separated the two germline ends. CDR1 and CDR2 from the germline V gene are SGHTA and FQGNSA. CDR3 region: CASSLAFDSLEQYV. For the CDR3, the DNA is TGTGCCAGCAGCTTAGCCTTCGACAGCCTCGAGCAGTACGTC.

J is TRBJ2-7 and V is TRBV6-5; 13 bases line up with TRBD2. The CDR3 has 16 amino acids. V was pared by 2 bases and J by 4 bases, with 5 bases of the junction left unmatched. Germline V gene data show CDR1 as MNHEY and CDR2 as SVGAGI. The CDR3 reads CASSYVWTSGRYEQYF. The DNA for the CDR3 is TGTGCCAGCAGTTACGTCTGGACTAGCGGGAGATACGAGCAGTACTTC.

The CDR3 DNA reads TGCAGTGCTAGGGAAGCTAAAGGGCAGCCCCAGCATTTT. This translates into CSAREAKGQPQHF. This chain links TRBV20-1 with TRBJ1-5; D remains unclear. Germline V gene sequence: CDR1 DFQATT, CDR2 SNEGSKA (reference sequence). V was shortened by 3 bases and J by 7 bases, with 13 bases between the two germline ends. This CDR3 spans 13 amino acids.

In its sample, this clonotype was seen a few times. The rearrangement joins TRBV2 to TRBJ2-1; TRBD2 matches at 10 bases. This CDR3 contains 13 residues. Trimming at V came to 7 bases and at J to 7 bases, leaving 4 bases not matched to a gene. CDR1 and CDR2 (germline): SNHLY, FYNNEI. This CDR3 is CASTLAGANEQFF. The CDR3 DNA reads TGTGCCAGCACCCTAGCGGGAGCAAATGAGCAGTTCTTC.

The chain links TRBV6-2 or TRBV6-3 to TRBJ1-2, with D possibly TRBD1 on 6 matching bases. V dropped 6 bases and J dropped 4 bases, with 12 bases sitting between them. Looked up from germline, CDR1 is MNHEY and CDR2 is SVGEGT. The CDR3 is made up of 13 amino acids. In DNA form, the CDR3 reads TGTGCCAGCAGCCTCGACAGGCGCTATGGCTACACCTTC. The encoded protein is CASSLDRRYGYTF.

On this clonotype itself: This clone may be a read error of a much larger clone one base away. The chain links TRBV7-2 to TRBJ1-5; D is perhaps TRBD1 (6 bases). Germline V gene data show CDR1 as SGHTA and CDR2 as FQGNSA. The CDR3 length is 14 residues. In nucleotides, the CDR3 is TGTGACAGCAGCTTAAGGGGGAATAATCAGCCCCAGCATTTT. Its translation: CDSSLRGNNQPQHF.

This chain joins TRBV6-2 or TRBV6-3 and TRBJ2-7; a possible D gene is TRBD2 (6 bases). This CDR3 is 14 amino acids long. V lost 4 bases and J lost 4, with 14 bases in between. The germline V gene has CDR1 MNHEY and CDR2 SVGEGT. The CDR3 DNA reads TGTGCCAGCAGTTTGTCCGGGAGCGTATACGAGCAGTACTTC. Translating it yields CASSLSGSVYEQYF.

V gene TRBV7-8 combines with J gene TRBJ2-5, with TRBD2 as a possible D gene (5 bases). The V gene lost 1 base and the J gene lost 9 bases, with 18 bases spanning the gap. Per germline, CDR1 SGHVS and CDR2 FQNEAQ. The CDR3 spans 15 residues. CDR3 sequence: CASSLERSVGESQYF. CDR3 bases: TGTGCCAGCAGCTTAGAACGGAGTGTTGGGGAGTCCCAGTACTTC.

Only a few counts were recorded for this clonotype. CDR3 coding DNA: TGTGCCAGTAGTTCCCCGGACGGAGAGTTTGGAAACACCATATATTTT. It translates to CASSSPDGEFGNTIYF. V is TRBV19 and J is TRBJ1-3; D is uncertain. Trimming pared 5 bases from V and 3 bases from J, leaving 17 bases between. Germline V gives CDR1 LNHDA, CDR2 SQIVND (reference sequence). This CDR3 spans 16 amino acids.

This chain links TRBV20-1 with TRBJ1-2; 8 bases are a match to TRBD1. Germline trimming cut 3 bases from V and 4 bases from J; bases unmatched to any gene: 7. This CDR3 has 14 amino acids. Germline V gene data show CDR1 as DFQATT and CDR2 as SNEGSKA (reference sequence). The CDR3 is CSARAGGLLYGYTF. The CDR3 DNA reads TGCAGTGCTAGGGCAGGGGGCCTTCTCTATGGCTACACCTTC.

The CDR3 spells CASSQDLAGAQETQYF. The CDR3, as DNA: TGCGCCAGCAGCCAAGATCTAGCGGGAGCCCAAGAGACCCAGTACTTC. The rearrangement joins TRBV4-3 to TRBJ2-5, with 10 positions matching TRBD2. Germline V CDR1 and CDR2: LGHNA, YSLEER. The CDR3 sequence is 16 residues long. Trimming took 0 bases from V and 1 from J; bases not matched to a gene: 2.

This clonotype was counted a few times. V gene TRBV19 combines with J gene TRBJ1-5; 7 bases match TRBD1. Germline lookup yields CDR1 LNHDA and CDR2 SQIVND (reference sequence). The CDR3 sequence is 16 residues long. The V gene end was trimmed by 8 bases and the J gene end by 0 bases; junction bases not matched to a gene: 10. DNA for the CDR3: TGTGCCAGTGGGGACAGTCTTTCTTATAGCAATCAGCCCCAGCATTTT. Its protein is CASGDSLSYSNQPQHF.

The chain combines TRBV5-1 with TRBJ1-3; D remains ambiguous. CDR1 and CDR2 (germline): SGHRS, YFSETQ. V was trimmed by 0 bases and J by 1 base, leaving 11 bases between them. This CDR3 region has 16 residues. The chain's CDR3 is CASSLGHLGSGNTIYF. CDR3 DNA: TGCGCCAGCAGCTTGGGGCACCTCGGATCTGGAAACACCATATATTTT.

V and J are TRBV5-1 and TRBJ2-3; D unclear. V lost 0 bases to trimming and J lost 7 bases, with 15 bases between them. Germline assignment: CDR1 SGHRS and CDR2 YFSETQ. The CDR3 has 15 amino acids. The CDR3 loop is CASSLAAAEPHTQYF. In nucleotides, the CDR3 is TGCGCCAGCAGCTTGGCGGCCGCGGAGCCCCATACGCAGTATTTT.

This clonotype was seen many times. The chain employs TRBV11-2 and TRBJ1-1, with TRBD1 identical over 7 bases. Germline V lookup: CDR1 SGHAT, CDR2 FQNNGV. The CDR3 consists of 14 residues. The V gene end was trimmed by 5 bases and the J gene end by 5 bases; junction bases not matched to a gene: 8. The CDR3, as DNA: TGTGCCAGCAGCAAGGGACAGCGGGGGACTGAAGCTTTCTTT. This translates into CASSKGQRGTEAFF.

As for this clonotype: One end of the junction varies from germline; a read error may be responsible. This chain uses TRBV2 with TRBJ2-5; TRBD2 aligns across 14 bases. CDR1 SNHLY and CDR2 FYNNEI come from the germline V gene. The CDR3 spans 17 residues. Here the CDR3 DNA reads TGTGCCAGCAGTAAAGCGCAGACTAGCGGGAGGGAAGAGACCCAGTACTTC. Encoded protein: CASSKAQTSGREETQYF. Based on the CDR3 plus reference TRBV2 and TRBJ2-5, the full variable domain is EPEVTQTPSHQVTQMGQEVILRCVPISNHLYFYWYRQILGQKVEFLVSFYNNEISEKSEIFDDQFSVERPDGSNFTLKIRSTKLEDSAMYFCASSKAQTSGREETQYFGPGTRLLVL.

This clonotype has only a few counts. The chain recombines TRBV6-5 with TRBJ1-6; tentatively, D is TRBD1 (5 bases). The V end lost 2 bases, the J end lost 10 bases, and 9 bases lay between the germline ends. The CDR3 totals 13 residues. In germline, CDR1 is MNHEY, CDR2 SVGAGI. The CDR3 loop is CASSYGAGSPLHF. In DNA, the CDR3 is TGTGCCAGCAGTTACGGGGCAGGCTCACCCCTCCACTTT.

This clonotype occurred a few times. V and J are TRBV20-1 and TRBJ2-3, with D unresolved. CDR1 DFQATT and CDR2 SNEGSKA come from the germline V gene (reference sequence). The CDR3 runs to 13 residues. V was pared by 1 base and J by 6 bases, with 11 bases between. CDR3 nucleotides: TGCAGTGCTAGAGCCCAAGTAGTGGATACGCAGTATTTT. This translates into CSARAQVVDTQYF.

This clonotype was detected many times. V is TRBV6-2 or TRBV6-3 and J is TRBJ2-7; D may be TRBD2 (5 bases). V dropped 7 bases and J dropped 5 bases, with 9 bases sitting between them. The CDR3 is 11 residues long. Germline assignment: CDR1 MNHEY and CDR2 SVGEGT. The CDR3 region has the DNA TGTGCCAGCACGGGGAATGACGAGCAGTACGTC. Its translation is CASTGNDEQYV.

The CDR3 region is CASSLAGTGSNSPLHF. The CDR3 DNA is TGTGCCAGCAGCTTAGCGGGCACAGGATCAAATTCACCCCTCCACTTT. The chain uses TRBV7-6 and TRBJ1-6; TRBD1 is a possible D gene (5 bases). V gave up 0 bases and J gave up 7 bases, with 13 bases separating them. This CDR3 region has 16 residues. The V gene's germline CDR1 is SGHVS and CDR2 FNYEAQ.

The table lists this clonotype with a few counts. The CDR3 nucleotides are TGTGCCAGCAGTTCCCTGGGACAGGGGGCTCACTATGGCTACACCTTC. Residues: CASSSLGQGAHYGYTF. The chain joins TRBV27 to TRBJ1-2; TRBD1 agrees at 12 bases. Per the germline V gene, CDR1 is MNHEY and CDR2 is SMNVEV (reference sequence). CDR3 length: 16 residues. Trimming removed 4 bases from V and 3 bases from J; junction bases left unmatched: 6.

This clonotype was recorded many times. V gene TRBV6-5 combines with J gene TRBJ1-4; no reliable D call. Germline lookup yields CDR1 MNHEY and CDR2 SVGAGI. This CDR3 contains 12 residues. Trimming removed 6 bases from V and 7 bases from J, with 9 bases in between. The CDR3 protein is CASSQDGEKLFF. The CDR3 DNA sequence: TGTGCCAGCAGCCAGGACGGTGAAAAACTGTTTTTT.

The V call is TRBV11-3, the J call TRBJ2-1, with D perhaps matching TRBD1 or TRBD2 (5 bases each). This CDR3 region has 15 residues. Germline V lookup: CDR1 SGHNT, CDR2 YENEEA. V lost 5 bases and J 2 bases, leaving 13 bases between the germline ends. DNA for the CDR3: TGTGCCAGCAGCCCCGGGGCAGGAACCTACAATGAGCAGTTCTTC. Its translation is CASSPGAGTYNEQFF.

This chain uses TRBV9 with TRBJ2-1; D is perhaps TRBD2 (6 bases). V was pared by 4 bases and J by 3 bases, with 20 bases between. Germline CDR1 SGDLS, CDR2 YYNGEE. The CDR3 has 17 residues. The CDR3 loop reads CASSPTLAGAGYNEQFF. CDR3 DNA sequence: TGTGCCAGCAGCCCGACACTAGCCGGAGCTGGCTACAATGAGCAGTTCTTC.

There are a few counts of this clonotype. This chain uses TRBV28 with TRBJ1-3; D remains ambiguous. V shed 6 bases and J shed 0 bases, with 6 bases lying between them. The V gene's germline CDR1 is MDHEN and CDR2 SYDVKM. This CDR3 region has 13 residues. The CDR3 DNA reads TGTGCCAGCAGCGAAACCTCTGGAAACACCATATATTTT. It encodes CASSETSGNTIYF.

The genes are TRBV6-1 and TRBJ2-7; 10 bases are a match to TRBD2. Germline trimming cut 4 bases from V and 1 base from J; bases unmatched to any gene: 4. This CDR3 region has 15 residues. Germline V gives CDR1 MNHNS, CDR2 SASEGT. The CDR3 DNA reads TGTGCCAGCAGTGCACTAGCGGGACCATCCTACGAGCAGTACTTC. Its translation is CASSALAGPSYEQYF.

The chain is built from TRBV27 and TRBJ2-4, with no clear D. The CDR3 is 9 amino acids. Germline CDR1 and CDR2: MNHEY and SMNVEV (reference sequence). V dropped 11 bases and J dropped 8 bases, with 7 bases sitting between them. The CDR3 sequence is CAREYIQYF. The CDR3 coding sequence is TGTGCCCGCGAGTACATTCAGTACTTC.